Below are 10 T cell receptor beta chains sequenced from a single sample in a study of blood T cell repertoires in COVID-19. Using immunoSEQ multiplex PCR, the repertoire was profiled, and TCRdb retains in-frame clones only, with some absent. The sample includes approximately 200,000 clones, less than 90% of them seen just once. The sequencing sample was made of peripheral blood. The receptors originated from a man aged 65 to 79 with active or convalescent COVID-19.

This chain connects TRBV6-5 to TRBJ2-3; 7 positions match TRBD2. Unmatched junction bases numbered 11, after V lost 9 bases and J lost 5 bases. Germline CDR1 reads MNHEY; CDR2 reads SVGAGI. The CDR3 is 14 residues long. Here the CDR3 reads CASKAAGAVDTQYF. Here the CDR3 DNA reads TGTGCCAGTAAAGCGGCGGGAGCTGTAGATACGCAGTATTTT.

The DNA of the CDR3 is TGCGCCAGCAGCCTCGCACAGGGGAATTCACCCCTCCACTTT. This codes for CASSLAQGNSPLHF. This sequence joins TRBV5-1 and TRBJ1-6; TRBD1 matches 7 bases. The CDR3 runs to 14 residues. The trim removed 4 bases at V and 7 bases at J, leaving 5 bases unmatched. Germline values: CDR1 SGHRS, CDR2 YFSETQ. The variable domain in full, completed from reference TRBV5-1 and TRBJ1-6, reads KAGVTQTPRYLIKTRGQQVTLSCSPISGHRSVSWYQQTPGQGLQFLFEYFSETQRNKGNFPGRFSGRQFSNSRSEMNVSTLELGDSALYLCASSLAQGNSPLHFGNGTRLTVT.

The chain uses TRBV18 and TRBJ1-1; maybe TRBD1 (5 bases). Germline lookup yields CDR1 KGHSH and CDR2 LQKENI. This CDR3 contains 14 residues. V was pared by 2 bases and J by 2 bases, with 9 bases between. CDR3 in DNA: TGTGCCAGCTCACCAGACAGCTACAACACTGAAGCTTTCTTT. Amino acids: CASSPDSYNTEAFF.

The chain has TRBV19 and TRBJ2-1; 9 nucleotides agree with TRBD1. This CDR3 is built from 11 residues. V gave up 6 bases and J gave up 9 bases; unmatched junction bases: 0. Germline CDR1 LNHDA, CDR2 SQIVND (reference sequence). The CDR3 loop reads CASRGQGEQFF. The CDR3 DNA sequence: TGTGCCAGTAGGGGACAGGGTGAGCAGTTCTTC.

This clone has a handful of counts. The chain joins TRBV5-1 to TRBJ2-3; 8 bases agree with TRBD2. This CDR3 spans 18 amino acids. Losses at the gene ends were 0 bases for V and 0 bases for J; bases not matched to a gene: 9. Per germline, CDR1 SGHRS and CDR2 YFSETQ. CDR3 loop: CASSLAGKRGLSTDTQYF. In DNA, the CDR3 is TGCGCCAGCAGCTTGGCAGGGAAGCGGGGGCTGAGCACAGATACGCAGTATTTT.

In DNA, the CDR3 is TGCGCCAGCAGCCAAGGGACGGGGGTACGGGATGAGCAGTTCTTC. Translation: CASSQGTGVRDEQFF. This chain joins TRBV4-1 and TRBJ2-1; TRBD2 might be the D (6 bases). Germline values: CDR1 MGHRA, CDR2 YSYEKL. The CDR3 contains 15 residues. Deletions cut 1 base from V and 8 bases from J, with 15 bases between.

The chain couples TRBV4-3 to TRBJ1-4; D unclear. From germline, CDR1 is LGHNA and CDR2 YSLEER. V lost 1 base and J 8 bases, leaving 20 bases between the germline ends. The CDR3 contains 17 residues. CDR3 DNA sequence: TGCGCCAGCAGCCAAGGGGCCGGTCCTAGCATGTACGAAAAACTGTTTTTT. Its translation is CASSQGAGPSMYEKLFF.

The chain is built from TRBV7-9 and TRBJ2-7, with 7 bases identical to TRBD2. This CDR3 comprises 16 residues. Trimming at V came to 2 bases and at J to 2 bases, leaving 9 bases not matched to a gene. Germline V gives CDR1 SEHNR, CDR2 FQNEAQ (reference sequence). The CDR3, as DNA: TGTGCCAGCAGCTTACAAACTTCTAGCGGAACCTACGAGCAGTACTTC. Translating gives CASSLQTSSGTYEQYF.

This clone was seen only once. The V and J genes are TRBV11-2 and TRBJ2-7; 7 nucleotides align to TRBD1. Germline lookup yields CDR1 SGHAT and CDR2 FQNNGV. The CDR3 has 15 amino acids. After removal of 3 bases from V and 0 bases from J, the junction contained 5 bases not matched to a gene. For the CDR3, the DNA is TGTGCCAGCAGCTTGGACAGGCTTAGCTCCTACGAGCAGTACTTC. Its translation: CASSLDRLSSYEQYF.

This chain uses TRBV7-6 with TRBJ1-3; D might be TRBD1 (5 bases). This CDR3 has 17 amino acids. The V gene lost 2 bases and the J gene lost 0 bases, with 14 bases spanning the gap. Germline V gene data show CDR1 as SGHVS and CDR2 as FNYEAQ. The CDR3 spells CASSLTMTAFSGNTIYF. CDR3 bases: TGTGCCAGCAGCTTAACGATGACAGCCTTCTCTGGAAACACCATATATTTT. Full variable domain (remainder filled in from reference TRBV7-6 and TRBJ1-3): GAGVSQSPRYKVTKRGQDVALRCDPISGHVSLYWYRQALGQGPEFLTYFNYEAQQDKSGLPNDRFSAERPEGSISTLTIQRTEQRDSAMYRCASSLTMTAFSGNTIYFGEGSWLTVV.